The 5 T cell receptor beta chains reported below all come from one sample, sequenced in a study of cytomegalovirus exposure and HLA in healthy donors. PCR primers comprised 60 Vbeta and 13 Jbeta primers. Sequenced by immunoSEQ multiplex PCR; TCRdb stores in-frame clones only, minus some. The table has roughly 160,000 clones, roughly 80% seen once. The sequencing sample was made of PBMCs. The receptors stem from a male donor in good health and CMV-seronegative.

The chain links TRBV5-4 to TRBJ2-5, with TRBD2 matching over 11 bases. V was pared by 4 bases and J by 5 bases, with 13 bases of the junction left unmatched. The CDR3 runs to 17 residues. Germline V CDR1 and CDR2: SGHNT, YYREEE (reference sequence). CDR3 DNA: TGTGCCAGCAGCCACCGACTAGCGGGGTCGGGGACGGAGACCCAGTACTTC. As protein: CASSHRLAGSGTETQYF.

The chain recombines TRBV2 with TRBJ2-7; TRBD1 matches at 9 bases. The CDR3 runs to 14 residues. Germline V gene sequence: CDR1 SNHLY, CDR2 FYNNEI. V shed 5 bases, J shed 5 bases, and the junction held 7 bases outside the gene matches. The CDR3 region is CASSPGTGLNEQYF. The CDR3, as DNA: TGTGCCAGCAGTCCCGGGACAGGGCTCAACGAGCAGTACTTC.

The chain has TRBV13 and TRBJ2-1; 8 bases are shared with TRBD1. J was trimmed by 9 bases and V by 5 bases; bases with no gene match: 3. CDR3 size: 12 residues. Germline V lookup: CDR1 PRHDT, CDR2 FYEKMQ (reference sequence). The CDR3 nucleotides read TGTGCCAGCAGCCAAGACAGGGGTGAGCAGTTCTTC. Amino acids: CASSQDRGEQFF. The full variable domain, rest sourced from reference TRBV13 and TRBJ2-1, is AAGVIQSPRHLIKEKRETATLKCYPIPRHDTVYWYQQGPGQDPQFLISFYEKMQSDKGSIPDRFSAQQFSDYHSELNMSSLELGDSALYFCASSQDRGEQFFGPGTRLTVL.

The chain has TRBV4-3 and TRBJ1-1; 9 nucleotides line up with TRBD1. There are 17 residues in the CDR3. The trim removed 3 bases at V and 1 base at J, leaving 9 bases unmatched. Looked up from germline, CDR1 is LGHNA and CDR2 is YSLEER. The DNA of the CDR3 is TGCGCCAGCAGCCACAAAGGGACAGGGAAAAGGAACACTGAAGCTTTCTTT. Translated, it gives CASSHKGTGKRNTEAFF.

The chain joins TRBV19 to TRBJ1-5; D unresolved. V was pared by 1 base and J by 5 bases, with 12 bases between. The length of the CDR3 is 15 residues. CDR1 LNHDA and CDR2 SQIVND come from the germline V gene (reference sequence). The DNA for the CDR3 is TGTGCCAGTAGTATAGGCAGGAATCGTCATCAGCCCCAGCATTTT. Encoded protein: CASSIGRNRHQPQHF.